Listed below are T cell receptor beta chains from one sample, sequenced in a study of CXCR3-negative and CXCR3-positive naive CD8 T cells. Following a re-call of the 5' RACE reads, TCRdb has one entry per CDR3 protein and lacks DNA. This table lists 130,000 to 150,000 distinct CDR3 sequences. Sequenced input: naive CXCR3+ CD8+ T cells from blood. These receptors were obtained from a human donor in good health. Some clones in this sample may be carry-over from other donors' samples. CDR3s include the opening cysteine and the closing phenylalanine or tryptophan.

V gene	J gene	CDR3 protein
TRBV3-1	TRBJ1-3	CATSPTGAGNTIYF
TRBV27	TRBJ2-7	CASSFTSGGSGEQYF
TRBV9	TRBJ2-1	CASSVGASKQSSYNEQFF
TRBV30	TRBJ2-7	CAWSVNPISYEQYF
TRBV3-1	TRBJ1-2	CASSRSGSLRYGYTF
TRBV18	TRBJ2-7	CASSPPGTSALYEQYF
TRBV27	TRBJ2-7	CASSSPGGLYEQYF
TRBV6-6	TRBJ2-3	CASSYRQTTDTQYF
TRBV6-5	TRBJ2-1	CASSYAGQGYDNEQFF
TRBV6-5	TRBJ2-2	CASSTTGELFF
TRBV29-1	TRBJ1-2	CSVQGGDYGYTF